Following are 29 T cell receptor beta chains from one sample sequenced in a study of T cells in Graves' hyperthyroidism and ophthalmopathy. Researchers took RNA transcripts and amplified the TCR beta CDR3 regions from them. During a first-round RT-PCR of the TCR CDR3, the HTBI primer set was used. TCRdb itself ran the multiplex PCR reads through MiXCR, one entry per CDR3 protein. The sample consists of approximately 700,000 distinct CDR3 sequences, 45% of them appearing once. Specimen: peripheral blood or thyroid tissue (not recorded which). These receptors originate from an adult man with Graves' disease, either hyperthyroidism or ophthalmopathy (not recorded which).

The rearrangement links TRBV20-1 to TRBJ1-2; D is unresolved. The length of the CDR3 is 15 residues. The V end lost 3 bases, the J end lost 2 bases, and 16 bases lay between the germline ends. Germline values: CDR1 DFQATT, CDR2 SNEGSKA (reference sequence). Here the CDR3 DNA reads TGCAGTGCTAGTTTCCGTGGGCGGACCAACTATGGCTACACCTTC. It is translated as CSASFRGRTNYGYTF.

This clonotype was counted at least ten times. V and J are TRBV20-1 and TRBJ1-5; D gene ambiguous. The germline gives CDR1 DFQATT, CDR2 SNEGSKA (reference sequence). The CDR3 totals 13 residues. The V end was cut by 6 bases, the J end by 7 bases, with 16 bases between. As DNA, the CDR3 is TGCAGTGCCGGAGGGAAATTTGGGCAGCCCCAGCATTTT. Its protein product is CSAGGKFGQPQHF.

In its sample, this clonotype was seen a few times. The gene calls are TRBV10-3 and TRBJ2-2, with a possible D match to TRBD1 (6 bases). The CDR3 has 16 amino acids. V shed 3 bases and J shed 2 bases, with 13 bases lying between them. From germline, CDR1 is ENHRY and CDR2 SYGVKD. The chain's CDR3 is CAISDPGTTNTGELFF. In DNA, the CDR3 is TGTGCCATCAGTGACCCCGGGACAACAAACACCGGGGAGCTGTTTTTT.

This clonotype showed up just once. The V gene is TRBV7-9, the J gene TRBJ2-2, with TRBD1 identical over 10 bases. The CDR3 runs 16 residues. The J segment lost 7 bases and the V segment lost 5 bases, leaving 10 bases of the junction unmatched. Germline lookup yields CDR1 SEHNR and CDR2 FQNEAQ (reference sequence). The CDR3 spells CASSPTGTGASGELFF. The CDR3 DNA reads as TGTGCCAGCAGCCCGACCGGGACAGGGGCGAGCGGGGAGCTGTTTTTT.

This clonotype was counted between two and nine times. The genes are TRBV20-1 and TRBJ1-1, with D perhaps TRBD1 (5 bases). Trimming removed 6 bases at V and 5 bases at J, with 13 bases between. The CDR3 runs 12 residues. Germline V gene data show CDR1 as DFQATT and CDR2 as SNEGSKA (reference sequence). The CDR3 DNA sequence: TGCAGTGCGCGGGGCGCAGGTACTGAAGCTTTCTTT. This sequence encodes CSARGAGTEAFF.

Remarks on this clonotype: The junction differs from germline at one of its ends, possibly a read error. The chain combines TRBV7-9 with TRBJ2-7; the match to TRBD2 covers 9 bases. CDR1 and CDR2 (germline): SEHNR, FQNEAQ (reference sequence). The CDR3 contains 13 residues. The CDR3 loop reads CASSLAGFGEQYF. The CDR3 region has the DNA TGTGCCAGCAGCCTAGCGGGATTCGGAGAGCAGTACTTC.

This clonotype has ten or more counts. The rearrangement uses TRBV15 and TRBJ1-2, with a weak D call TRBD1 (6 bases). Per the germline V gene, CDR1 is LNHNV and CDR2 is YYDKDF (reference sequence). This CDR3 spans 13 amino acids. V was clipped by 3 bases and J by 3 bases, with 8 bases between them. CDR3 amino acids: CATSRPGDYGYTF. CDR3 bases: TGTGCCACCAGCAGGCCAGGGGACTATGGCTACACCTTC.

This clonotype was seen a few times. The V gene is TRBV11-2, the J gene TRBJ2-7; TRBD2 is a possible D gene (5 bases). The CDR3 extends over 17 amino acids. Germline assignment: CDR1 SGHAT and CDR2 FQNNGV. The V and J ends lost 0 bases and 6 bases respectively, with 21 bases between them. The CDR3 reads CASSLDPPGYLSSEQYF. For the CDR3, the DNA is TGTGCCAGCAGCTTAGATCCTCCGGGATATCTGTCGTCCGAGCAGTACTTC.

This chain links TRBV2 with TRBJ1-4; D is unclear. The V gene lost 3 bases and the J gene lost 4 bases, with 6 bases spanning the gap. The length of the CDR3 is 13 residues. From germline, CDR1 is SNHLY and CDR2 FYNNEI. CDR3 residues: CASSEGINEKLFF. CDR3 DNA sequence: TGTGCCAGCAGTGAGGGGATTAATGAAAAACTGTTTTTT.

This clonotype appeared a few times. This chain uses TRBV4-2 with TRBJ1-5; 9 nucleotides agree with TRBD1. Trimming removed 1 base from V and 5 bases from J; junction bases left unmatched: 9. The CDR3 is made up of 17 amino acids. Germline V CDR1 and CDR2: LGHNA, YNFKEQ. Here the CDR3 reads CASSQGDRGFSDQPQHF. The CDR3 DNA reads as TGTGCCAGCAGCCAAGGTGACAGGGGGTTTAGTGATCAGCCCCAGCATTTT.

A few counts support this clonotype. The chain employs TRBV7-9 and TRBJ2-7; weak D call: TRBD1 (6 bases). V lost 5 bases, J lost 2 bases, and 16 bases lay in between. The germline gives CDR1 SEHNR, CDR2 FQNEAQ (reference sequence). This CDR3 region has 15 residues. The CDR3 here is CASSPGAGTAYEQYF. DNA of the CDR3: TGTGCCAGCAGCCCAGGGGCAGGGACCGCCTACGAGCAGTACTTC.

Comments on this clonotype: At one boundary the junction diverges from the germline segment, which might be a read error. V usage is TRBV24-1 and J usage is TRBJ1-5; D might be TRBD1 (5 bases). The CDR3 contains 15 residues. Germline CDR1 is KGHDR and CDR2 is SFDVKD. The CDR3 bases are TGTGCCAGCAGTTCTCAGGGTCTGGGCAATCAGCCCCAGCATTTT. This encodes CASSSQGLGNQPQHF.

The sample holds a few counts of this clonotype. V and J are TRBV5-1 and TRBJ1-2; no clear D gene. Trimming shortened V by 2 bases and J by 3 bases, and 8 bases separated the two germline ends. There are 13 residues in the CDR3. Germline values: CDR1 SGHRS, CDR2 YFSETQ. CDR3 DNA sequence: TGCGCCAGCAGCTTTCCCTACTACTATGGCTACACCTTC. As protein: CASSFPYYYGYTF.

J is TRBJ2-2 and V is TRBV7-9, with TRBD1 identical over 7 bases. The CDR3 is 14 amino acids. With 6 bases clipped from V and 8 bases from J, the junction kept 9 bases outside the gene matches. Germline lookup yields CDR1 SEHNR and CDR2 FQNEAQ (reference sequence). In DNA, the CDR3 is TGTGCCAGCAGTCGAAGACAGGGACAAGGGGAGCTGTTTTTT. Amino acids: CASSRRQGQGELFF.

This chain joins TRBV11-2 and TRBJ1-6; D might be TRBD1 (6 bases). Germline loops: CDR1 SGHAT, CDR2 FQNNGV. V lost 6 bases and J 4 bases, leaving 7 bases between the germline ends. The CDR3 is 13 residues long. The CDR3 DNA reads as TGTGCCAGCAGGGGACATTATAATTCACCCCTCCACTTT. Translating it yields CASRGHYNSPLHF. Complete variable domain (other parts from reference TRBV11-2 and TRBJ1-6): EAGVAQSPRYKIIEKRQSVAFWCNPISGHATLYWYQQILGQGPKLLIQFQNNGVVDDSQLPKDRFSAERLKGVDSTLKIQPAKLEDSAVYLCASRGHYNSPLHFGNGTRLTVT.

This clonotype was observed many times. The genes are TRBV5-1 and TRBJ1-1, with unresolved D. V shed 0 bases and J shed 0 bases, with 9 bases lying between them. The CDR3 length is 15 residues. CDR1 SGHRS and CDR2 YFSETQ come from the germline V gene. The chain's CDR3 is CASSLAGTLNTEAFF. The CDR3, as DNA: TGCGCCAGCAGCTTGGCCGGCACTTTGAACACTGAAGCTTTCTTT.

This clonotype has ten or more counts. V is TRBV29-1 and J is TRBJ1-2; D call uncertain. CDR3 length equals 12 residues. The V gene's germline CDR1 is SQVTM and CDR2 ANQGSEA. The germline V and J ends were trimmed by 4 bases and 4 bases, with 10 bases remaining between them. The DNA for the CDR3 is TGCAGCGTTGTTGAGGGAAGCTATGGCTACACCTTC. Translation: CSVVEGSYGYTF.

This clonotype was found many times. J is TRBJ1-2 and V is TRBV29-1; possible D gene TRBD1, 5 bases. This CDR3 region has 12 residues. Germline CDR1 SQVTM, CDR2 ANQGSEA. V was cut by 6 bases and J by 4 bases, with 12 bases left in between. As DNA, the CDR3 is TGCAGCGTCTTGACAGTCCCCTATGGCTACACCTTC. Translation: CSVLTVPYGYTF.

This chain joins TRBV25-1 and TRBJ1-1; no reliable D call. This CDR3 region has 12 residues. Germline V gene sequence: CDR1 MGHDK, CDR2 SYGVNS. The CDR3 DNA reads TGTGCAACACGGGGATCTAACACTGAAGCTTTCTTT. This sequence encodes CATRGSNTEAFF.

This clonotype has only one observation. A clone one base away is much larger, so this may be a read error. This sequence joins TRBV7-8 and TRBJ1-1; perhaps TRBD1 as D (5 bases). Trimming took off 2 bases at V and 3 bases at J, with 16 bases between the two ends. The CDR3 runs 16 residues. Germline CDR1 reads SGHVS; CDR2 reads FQNEAQ. Written as DNA, the CDR3 is TGTGCCAGCAGCTTAAACGGGGGACGTTCGGACACTGAAGCTTTCTTT. Translating gives CASSLNGGRSDTEAFF.

This clonotype was seen more than once but under ten times. The chain links TRBV19 to TRBJ1-5; maybe TRBD1 (5 bases). The V gene's germline CDR1 is LNHDA and CDR2 SQIVND (reference sequence). The CDR3 has 15 amino acids. The ends were cut back, 4 bases at V and 0 bases at J, with 10 bases in the middle. The CDR3 sequence is CASSTDSNSNQPQHF. The CDR3 DNA reads TGTGCCAGTAGTACTGACAGCAATAGCAATCAGCCCCAGCATTTT.

The chain couples TRBV4-1 to TRBJ1-2; 8 bases align to TRBD1. Germline CDR1 is MGHRA and CDR2 is YSYEKL. Trimming cost V 1 base and J 6 bases; bases outside gene matches: 13. The CDR3 is made up of 17 amino acids. In DNA form, the CDR3 reads TGCGCCAGCAGCCAAGTTTCGGGGGGCAGGGGGCTAAATGGCTACACCTTC. Encoded protein: CASSQVSGGRGLNGYTF.

As DNA, the CDR3 is TGCGCCAGCAGTGAGTGGACTGAGATGAACACTGAAGCTTTCTTT. Its translation is CASSEWTEMNTEAFF. J is TRBJ1-1 and V is TRBV10-2; D gene ambiguous. The germline CDR1 and CDR2 sequences are WSHSY and SAAADI. The CDR3 loop spans 15 amino acids. Trimming stripped 1 base from V and 0 bases from J, with 9 bases between.

The gene calls are TRBV25-1 and TRBJ1-6; maybe TRBD1 (5 bases). The germline V gene has CDR1 MGHDK and CDR2 SYGVNS. CDR3 length: 14 residues. V shed 4 bases and J shed 8 bases, with 12 bases lying between them. The CDR3, as DNA: TGTGCCAGCAGTGCGGGGACCGTCGATTCACCCCTCCACTTT. Amino acids: CASSAGTVDSPLHF.

The table lists this clonotype with a few counts. This chain connects TRBV20-1 to TRBJ2-5; possible D gene TRBD2, 5 bases. The V end lost 2 bases, the J end lost 0 bases, and 13 bases lay between the germline ends. CDR3 size: 15 residues. CDR1 is DFQATT and CDR2 is SNEGSKA in the germline V gene (reference sequence). The CDR3 region is CSARPPTDYQETQYF. In DNA, the CDR3 is TGCAGTGCTAGACCCCCGACGGACTACCAAGAGACCCAGTACTTC.

This clonotype was seen ten or more times. This sequence joins TRBV2 and TRBJ1-5; possibly TRBD1 for D (5 bases). This CDR3 is built from 14 residues. Trimming shortened V by 1 base and J by 9 bases, and 13 bases separated the two germline ends. Germline V lookup: CDR1 SNHLY, CDR2 FYNNEI. The CDR3 sequence is CASSEVNRLLPQHF. The DNA of the CDR3 is TGTGCCAGCAGTGAAGTTAACAGGCTATTGCCCCAGCATTTT. Filled out from reference TRBV2 and TRBJ1-5, the complete variable domain reads EPEVTQTPSHQVTQMGQEVILRCVPISNHLYFYWYRQILGQKVEFLVSFYNNEISEKSEIFDDQFSVERPDGSNFTLKIRSTKLEDSAMYFCASSEVNRLLPQHFGDGTRLSIL.

This clonotype was picked up a small number of times. The chain is built from TRBV7-8 and TRBJ1-4, with unresolved D. The germline V and J ends were trimmed by 1 base and 2 bases, with 11 bases remaining between them. The CDR3 length is 16 residues. Germline V gene sequence: CDR1 SGHVS, CDR2 FQNEAQ. In DNA form, the CDR3 reads TGTGCCAGCAGCTTAGGATCTGGGGTCACTAATGAAAAACTGTTTTTT. It is translated as CASSLGSGVTNEKLFF.

This chain joins TRBV7-9 and TRBJ2-2; D unclear. The germline gives CDR1 SEHNR, CDR2 FQNEAQ (reference sequence). Trimming removed 5 bases at V and 1 base at J, with 11 bases between. The CDR3 has 15 amino acids. CDR3 bases: TGTGCCAGCAGCCAAGATAGACTGAACACCGGGGAGCTGTTTTTT. It specifies CASSQDRLNTGELFF.

The chain is built from TRBV2 and TRBJ1-1, with D possibly being TRBD1 (5 bases). Germline lookup yields CDR1 SNHLY and CDR2 FYNNEI. The length of the CDR3 is 14 residues. CDR3 DNA: TGTGCTAGAGATCCCAGGGTTACTCACACTGAAGCTTTCTTT. It specifies CARDPRVTHTEAFF.